This TCR beta chain appears in the sequencing data of a study of post-analysis software for immune sequencing data. Looking at the study overall: Relapsing-remitting, secondary progressive and progressive-relapsing forms of multiple sclerosis all featured among disease courses. Broader study findings: When compared against controls, multiple sclerosis patients showed significantly lower normalized Chao1 diversity. Controls showed lower frequencies than patients for a few TRBV segments, and TRBV5-6, TRBV5-1 and TRBV20-1 were among these. Strong co-clustering by F measure was evident for samples that had been prepared in the same batch.

Unique molecular identifiers were carried by the TCR beta cDNA libraries. TCRdb ran MiXCR on the PCR reads and lists one entry per CDR3 protein. The sample consists of about 500,000 distinct CDR3 sequences, around 40% of them appearing once. Concerning this clonotype itself: Its specificity is unknown.

The V end was cut by 3 bases, the J end by 7 bases, with 13 bases between. The germline CDR1 and CDR2 sequences are MDHEN and SYDVKM. This CDR3 contains 14 residues. The rearrangement links TRBV28 to TRBJ1-5; no clear D. The sample consisted of blood. The TCR originated in a girl between 5 and 17 years old with multiple sclerosis. CDR3 protein: CASSFRRGTQPQHF. In DNA form, the CDR3 reads TGTGCCAGCAGTTTCCGACGGGGAACCCAGCCCCAGCATTTT.